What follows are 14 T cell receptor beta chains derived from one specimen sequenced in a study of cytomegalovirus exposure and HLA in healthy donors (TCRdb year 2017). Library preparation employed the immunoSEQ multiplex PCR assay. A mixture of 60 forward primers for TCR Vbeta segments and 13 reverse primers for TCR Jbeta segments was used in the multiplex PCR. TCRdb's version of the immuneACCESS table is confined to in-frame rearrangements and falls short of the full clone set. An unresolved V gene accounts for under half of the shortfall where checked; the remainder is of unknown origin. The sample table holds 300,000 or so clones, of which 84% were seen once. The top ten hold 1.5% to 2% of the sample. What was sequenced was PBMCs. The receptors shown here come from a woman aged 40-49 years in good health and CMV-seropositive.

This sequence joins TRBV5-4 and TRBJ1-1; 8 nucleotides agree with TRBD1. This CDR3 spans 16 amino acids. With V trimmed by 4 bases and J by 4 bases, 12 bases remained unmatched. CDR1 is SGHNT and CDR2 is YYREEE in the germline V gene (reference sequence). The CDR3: CASSADRGGRATEAFF. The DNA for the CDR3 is TGTGCCAGCAGCGCCGACAGGGGAGGCCGCGCCACTGAAGCTTTCTTT.

The CDR3 DNA reads as TGTGCCAGCAGCCGTATAGCGGGAACGTTGGATACGCAGTATTTT. Translation: CASSRIAGTLDTQYF. The chain recombines TRBV11-2 with TRBJ2-3, with 8 bases fitting TRBD2. CDR1 and CDR2 (germline): SGHAT, FQNNGV. J gave up 6 bases and V 5 bases, and 10 bases lay outside the gene matches. This CDR3 is 15 amino acids long.

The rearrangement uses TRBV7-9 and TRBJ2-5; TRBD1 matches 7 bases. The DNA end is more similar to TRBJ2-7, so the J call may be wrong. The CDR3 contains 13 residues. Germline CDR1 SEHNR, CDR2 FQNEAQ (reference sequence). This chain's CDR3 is CASRVTGAYEQYF. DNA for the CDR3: TGTGCCAGCAGGGTTACAGGGGCCTACGAGCAGTACTTC.

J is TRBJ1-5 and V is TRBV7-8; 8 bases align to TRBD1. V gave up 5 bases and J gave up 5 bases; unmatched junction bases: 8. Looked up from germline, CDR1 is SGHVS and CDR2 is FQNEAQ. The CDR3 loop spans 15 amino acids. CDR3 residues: CASSQRDRIYQPQHF. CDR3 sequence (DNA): TGTGCCAGCAGCCAACGGGACAGGATTTATCAGCCCCAGCATTTT.

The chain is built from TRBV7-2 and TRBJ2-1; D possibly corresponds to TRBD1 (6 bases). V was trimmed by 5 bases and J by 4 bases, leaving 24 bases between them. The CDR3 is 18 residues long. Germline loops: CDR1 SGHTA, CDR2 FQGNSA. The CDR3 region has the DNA TGTGCCAGCAGCGATGTGGGGGCGCCGAGGGAGTCTTACAATGAGCAGTTCTTC. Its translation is CASSDVGAPRESYNEQFF.

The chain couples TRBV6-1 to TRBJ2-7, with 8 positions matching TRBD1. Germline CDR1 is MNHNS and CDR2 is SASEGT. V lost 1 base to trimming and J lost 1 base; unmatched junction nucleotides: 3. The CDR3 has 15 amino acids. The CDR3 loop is CASSEGQGSSYEQYF. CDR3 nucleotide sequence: TGTGCCAGCAGTGAAGGACAGGGGTCTTCCTACGAGCAGTACTTC.

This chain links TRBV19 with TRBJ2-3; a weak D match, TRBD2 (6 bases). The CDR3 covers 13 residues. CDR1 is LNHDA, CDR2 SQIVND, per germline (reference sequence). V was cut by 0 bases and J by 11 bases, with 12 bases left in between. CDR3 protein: CASSIDGSTMQYF. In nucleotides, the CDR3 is TGTGCCAGTAGTATAGACGGGAGTACGATGCAGTATTTT.

CDR3 coding DNA: TGTGCCAGCAGCGGGAAAGGACAGGCTACTGAAGCTTTCTTT. Translating gives CASSGKGQATEAFF. The chain uses TRBV7-2 and TRBJ1-1, with 7 bases that match TRBD1. Germline loops: CDR1 SGHTA, CDR2 FQGNSA. Trimming cost V 5 bases and J 5 bases; bases outside gene matches: 8. This CDR3 region has 14 residues. Filled out from reference TRBV7-2 and TRBJ1-1, the complete variable domain reads GAGVSQSPSNKVTEKGKDVELRCDPISGHTALYWYRQSLGQGLEFLIYFQGNSAPDKSGLPSDRFSAERTGGSVSTLTIQRTQQEDSAVYLCASSGKGQATEAFFGQGTRLTVV.

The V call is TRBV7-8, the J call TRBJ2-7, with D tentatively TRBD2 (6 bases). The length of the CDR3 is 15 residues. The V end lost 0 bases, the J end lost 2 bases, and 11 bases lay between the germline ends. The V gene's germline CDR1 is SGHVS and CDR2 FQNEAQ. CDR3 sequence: CASSLASRGPYEQYF. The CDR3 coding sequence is TGTGCCAGCAGCTTAGCATCGCGGGGACCCTACGAGCAGTACTTC.

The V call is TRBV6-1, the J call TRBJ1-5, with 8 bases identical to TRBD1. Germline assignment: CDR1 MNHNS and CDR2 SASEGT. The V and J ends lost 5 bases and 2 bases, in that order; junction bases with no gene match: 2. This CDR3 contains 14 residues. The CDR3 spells CASSSGGGNQPQHF. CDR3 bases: TGTGCCAGCAGTTCAGGGGGCGGCAATCAGCCCCAGCATTTT.

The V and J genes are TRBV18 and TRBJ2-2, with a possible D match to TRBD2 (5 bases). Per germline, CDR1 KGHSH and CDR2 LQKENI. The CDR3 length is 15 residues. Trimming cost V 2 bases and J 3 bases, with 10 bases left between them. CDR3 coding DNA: TGTGCCAGCTCACCAGGGGTTAGCGACACCGGGGAGCTGTTTTTT. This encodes CASSPGVSDTGELFF.

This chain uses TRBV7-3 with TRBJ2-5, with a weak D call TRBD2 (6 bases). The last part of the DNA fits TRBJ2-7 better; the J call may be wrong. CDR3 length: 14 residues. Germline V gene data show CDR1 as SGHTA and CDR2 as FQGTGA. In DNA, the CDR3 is TGTGCCAGCAGCCTGAGCGGGCAATCTGCCGAGCAGTACTTC. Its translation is CASSLSGQSAEQYF.

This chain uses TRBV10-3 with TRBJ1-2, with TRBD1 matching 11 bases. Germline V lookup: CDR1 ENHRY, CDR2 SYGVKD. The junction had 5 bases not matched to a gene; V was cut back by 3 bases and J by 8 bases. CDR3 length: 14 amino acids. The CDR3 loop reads CAISDLDRGRGYTF. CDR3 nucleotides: TGTGCCATCAGTGATTTGGACAGGGGGCGAGGCTACACCTTC.

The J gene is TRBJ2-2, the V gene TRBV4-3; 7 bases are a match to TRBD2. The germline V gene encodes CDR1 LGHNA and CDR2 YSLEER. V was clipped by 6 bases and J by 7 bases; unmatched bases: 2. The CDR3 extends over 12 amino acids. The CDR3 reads CASSREVGELFF. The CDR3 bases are TGCGCCAGCAGTCGGGAGGTCGGGGAGCTGTTTTTT.